This T cell receptor beta chain was sequenced for a study of blood T cell repertoires in COVID-19. Across the study: Acute and convalescent COVID-19 samples came from the United States, Italy and Spain. Sources were T cells, B-cell-depleted T cells, or PBMCs; the material itself was cDNA or gDNA.

In the original analysis: By means of reference gene primer amplification, nucleated cell counts were estimated. TCRdb keeps only in-frame clones here, not all; method: immunoSEQ multiplex PCR. Clone size and V and J calls were adopted from that table, with D and trimming inferred from the DNA. The top ten clones hold about half of a sample with 29,000 or so clones, 80% of them seen once. The clonotype was recovered from a woman aged 70-85 years with acute or convalescent COVID-19. Sequencing input: peripheral blood.

The CDR3 nucleotides read TGTGCCAGCAGCTTAGGCGGGAGCCAGGGCGATGAGCAGTTCTTC. Translated: CASSLGGSQGDEQFF. The V and J genes are TRBV7-2 and TRBJ2-1; TRBD2 matches 7 bases. Germline trimming cut 1 base from V and 8 bases from J; bases unmatched to any gene: 8. CDR3 size: 15 residues. Germline V gene sequence: CDR1 SGHTA, CDR2 FQGNSA.